A selection of T cell receptor beta chains follows, all from one sample in a study of blood T cell repertoires in COVID-19. The table came from immunoSEQ multiplex PCR; TCRdb's copy has only in-frame clones and leaves some out. The sample shows about 160,000 clones, 65% to 80% of them seen only once. The sequencing sample was made of peripheral blood. These receptors were taken from a man aged 55-75 years with acute or convalescent COVID-19. The CDR3 runs from the conserved cysteine through the conserved F or W.

J,V,CDR3
TRBJ2-3,TRBV7-6,CASSSGVSGTDTQYF
TRBJ1-1,TRBV12-3/TRBV12-4,CASSLYPTEAFF
TRBJ1-6,TRBV11-2,CASSSRGSSYNSPLHF
TRBJ1-1,TRBV3-1/TRBV3-2,CASSQGANTEAFF
TRBJ2-1,TRBV3-1/TRBV3-2,CASSQKPGTGWFEQFF
TRBJ1-5,TRBV27,CASSFGQRQPQHF
TRBJ2-7,TRBV4-2,CASSQDLVGYEQYF
TRBJ1-2,TRBV7-2,CASTGQHYGYTF
TRBJ2-7,TRBV5-5,CASSFGSFSSYEQYF
TRBJ1-1,TRBV3-1/TRBV3-2,CASRPGQGGTEAFF
TRBJ2-7,TRBV7-8,CASSLGTGTYEQYF
TRBJ2-1,TRBV12-3/TRBV12-4,CASSSSYYNEQFF
TRBJ2-3,TRBV4-3,CASSQDLYGGGRTDTQYF
TRBJ2-5,TRBV24-1,CATSDWGVQETQYF
TRBJ1-2,TRBV29-1,CSPSRAGYGYTF
TRBJ1-2,TRBV18,CASSPPAGGNYGYTF
TRBJ1-1,TRBV18,CASSQGQNTEAFF
TRBJ2-5,TRBV5-4,CASSLELTEETQYF
TRBJ2-7,TRBV5-4,CASSLSREQYF
TRBJ2-7,TRBV5-4,CASNGQEAYEQYF
TRBJ1-1,TRBV25-1,CASSELGHITEAFF
TRBJ2-7,TRBV11-2,CASSLEPGHSYEQYF